The 9 T cell receptor beta chains presented below share a single source sample, sequenced in a study of T cell repertoires in cytomegalovirus infection. TCRdb independently ran MiXCR on the reads; one entry per CDR3 protein. The sample records hundreds of thousands of distinct CDR3 sequences, roughly 26% being singletons. The sequenced sample consisted of CD8+ T cells from PBMCs. These receptors all come from a human donor in good health (CMV status not recorded). Some clones in this sample may be carry-over from other donors' samples.

V gene TRBV9 combines with J gene TRBJ2-2, with TRBD2 identical over 8 bases. In germline, CDR1 is SGDLS, CDR2 YYNGEE. With 7 bases clipped from V and 4 bases from J, the junction kept 9 bases outside the gene matches. The CDR3 sequence is 15 residues long. DNA of the CDR3: TGTGCCAGCGAACCGGGAGGGCCGAGCACCGGGGAGCTGTTTTTT. This gives the protein CASEPGGPSTGELFF.

Ten or more counts support this clonotype. The chain links TRBV28 to TRBJ1-4; D ambiguous. The CDR3 has 14 amino acids. V lost 3 bases to trimming and J lost 0 bases, with 5 bases between them. Germline CDR1 MDHEN, CDR2 SYDVKM. The CDR3 bases are TGTGCCAGCAGTTTCAGATCAACTAATGAAAAACTGTTTTTT. Its protein product is CASSFRSTNEKLFF.

The table lists this clonotype with many counts. This chain uses TRBV4-1 with TRBJ1-5; D gene ambiguous. This CDR3 contains 15 residues. The germline V gene has CDR1 MGHRA and CDR2 YSYEKL. With 4 bases removed from V and 0 bases from J, the gap between germline ends came to 10 bases. The CDR3 loop is CASSRLSDSNQPQHF. For the CDR3, the DNA is TGCGCCAGCAGCCGGTTGTCGGATAGCAATCAGCCCCAGCATTTT.

This rearrangement joins TRBV5-5 to TRBJ1-5, with a weak D call TRBD1 (6 bases). Trimming removed 1 base from V and 0 bases from J, with 11 bases in between. CDR1 and CDR2 from the germline V gene are SGHKS and YYEKEE (reference sequence). This CDR3 is built from 16 residues. This chain's CDR3 is CASSLLGRGSNQPQHF. Written as DNA, the CDR3 is TGTGCCAGCAGCTTGCTAGGCAGGGGTAGCAATCAGCCCCAGCATTTT.

On this clonotype itself: This may be a read error, as it is one base from a much larger clone. The rearrangement uses TRBV12-5 and TRBJ2-3, with 9 bases fitting TRBD2. The CDR3 contains 16 residues. Unmatched junction bases numbered 8, after V lost 7 bases and J lost 0 bases. Germline loops: CDR1 LGHNT, CDR2 FRNRAP. Written as DNA, the CDR3 is TGTGCTAGTGTCCCTGGGACTAGCCGGAGCACAGATACGCAGTATTTT. Translating gives CASVPGTSRSTDTQYF. The full variable domain, completed using reference TRBV12-5 and TRBJ2-3, is DARVTQTPRHKVTEMGQEVTMRCQPILGHNTVFWYRQTMMQGLELLAYFRNRAPLDDSGMPKDRFSAEMPDATLATLKIQPSEPRDSAVYFCASVPGTSRSTDTQYFGPGTRLTVL.

This clonotype has a count of ten or more. The J gene is TRBJ2-1, the V gene TRBV6-2 or TRBV6-3; D unclear. The CDR3 extends over 14 amino acids. Germline CDR1 and CDR2: MNHEY and SVGEGT. With 7 bases removed from V and 0 bases from J, the gap between germline ends came to 10 bases. In DNA form, the CDR3 reads TGTGCCAGCACCTATGGTAGCTCCTACAATGAGCAGTTCTTC. Encoded protein: CASTYGSSYNEQFF.

This clonotype has only a few counts. The rearrangement joins TRBV27 to TRBJ2-5; TRBD2 matches 7 bases. The V and J ends lost 6 bases and 1 base, in that order; junction bases with no gene match: 8. In germline, CDR1 is MNHEY, CDR2 SMNVEV (reference sequence). This CDR3 contains 15 residues. The CDR3 nucleotides are TGTGCCAGCAGACTCAGCGGGGCGCTCCAAGAGACCCAGTACTTC. Residues: CASRLSGALQETQYF.

Only a few counts were recorded for this clonotype. The rearrangement joins TRBV15 to TRBJ1-5; D remains ambiguous. Per germline, CDR1 LNHNV and CDR2 YYDKDF (reference sequence). The CDR3 totals 18 residues. The V end lost 8 bases, the J end lost 1 base, and 24 bases lay between the germline ends. CDR3 nucleotides: TGTGCCACCCCATCGTTGAAGAGGGAGCCGTACAGCAATCAGCCCCAGCATTTT. Protein sequence: CATPSLKREPYSNQPQHF.

J is TRBJ1-1 and V is TRBV5-1; 11 bases map to TRBD1. CDR1 SGHRS and CDR2 YFSETQ come from the germline V gene. J gave up 3 bases and V 5 bases, and 15 bases lay outside the gene matches. This CDR3 spans 18 amino acids. For the CDR3, the DNA is TGCGCCAGCAGTTCAACCGGGACAGGGGGTATTGGGGACACTGAAGCTTTCTTT. Protein: CASSSTGTGGIGDTEAFF.